This T cell receptor beta chain was identified during a study of T cell responses to AZD1222 COVID-19 vaccine. Findings of the study overall: Without day 14 samples, only post-peak T cell repertoires were studied. Spike regions recognized by vaccine-associated CD4 TCRs spanned the protein, led by 160-218 and 743-854. Within unmutated variant regions lay the reported targets of nearly half of spike-specific TCRs. The sample set comprised mostly white British donors with more females, and clonal diversity was possibly underestimated.

The CDR3 spans 15 residues. V lost 4 bases to trimming and J lost 1 base; unmatched junction nucleotides: 7. The V gene's germline CDR1 is SGHRS and CDR2 YFSETQ. As to this clone: Antigen unknown.

Only in-frame clones appear in the TCRdb table, and some are missing; sequencing was by immunoSEQ multiplex PCR. This sample has 140,000 to 150,000 clones, with more than 80% found just once. The rearrangement links TRBV5-1 to TRBJ1-1; 7 bases line up with TRBD1. This TCR was sampled from an adult who received the MenACWY meningococcal vaccine as a control. Here the sequenced sample was peripheral blood, taken 28 days after the second dose of the MenACWY control vaccine. The CDR3 loop reads CASSGGQNKNTEAFF. Here the CDR3 DNA reads TGCGCCAGCAGCGGGGGACAGAATAAGAACACTGAAGCTTTCTTT.